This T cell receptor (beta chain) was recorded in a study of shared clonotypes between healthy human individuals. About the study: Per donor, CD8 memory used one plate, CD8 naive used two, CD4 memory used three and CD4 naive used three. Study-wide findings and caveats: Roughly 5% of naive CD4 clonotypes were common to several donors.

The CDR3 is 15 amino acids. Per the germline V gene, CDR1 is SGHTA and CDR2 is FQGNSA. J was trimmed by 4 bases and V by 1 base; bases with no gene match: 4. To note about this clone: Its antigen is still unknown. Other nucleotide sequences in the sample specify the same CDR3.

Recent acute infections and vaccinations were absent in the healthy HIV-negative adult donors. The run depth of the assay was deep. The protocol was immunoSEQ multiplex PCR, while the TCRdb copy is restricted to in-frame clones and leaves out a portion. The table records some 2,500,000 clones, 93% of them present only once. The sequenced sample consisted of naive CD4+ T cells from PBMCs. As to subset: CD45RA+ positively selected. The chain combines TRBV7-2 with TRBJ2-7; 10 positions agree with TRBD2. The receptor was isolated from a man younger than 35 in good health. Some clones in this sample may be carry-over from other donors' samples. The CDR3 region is CASSLVAGGLYEQYF. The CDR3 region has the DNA TGTGCCAGCAGCTTAGTAGCGGGAGGTTTGTACGAGCAGTACTTC.